The 9 T cell receptor beta chains below all came from one sample that was sequenced in a study of T cell responses to AZD1222 COVID-19 vaccine. This table comes from immunoSEQ multiplex PCR, and its TCRdb copy is limited to in-frame clones, with some not included. The sample includes around 69,000 clones, about 83% of them seen just once. Sequencing used peripheral blood, obtained on day 0 of AZD1222 vaccination. These receptors all stem from an adult in good health.

This clone was detected only a few times. V and J are TRBV19 and TRBJ1-3; D perhaps matches TRBD1 (6 bases). Germline loops: CDR1 LNHDA, CDR2 SQIVND (reference sequence). This CDR3 has 16 amino acids. Trimming removed 6 bases from V and 0 bases from J, with 15 bases in between. In DNA, the CDR3 is TGTGCCAGTAGCCTACAGGGTAGAAGCTCTGGAAACACCATATATTTT. This gives the protein CASSLQGRSSGNTIYF.

This rearrangement joins TRBV4-3 to TRBJ1-2; D unclear. The CDR3 length is 15 residues. In germline, CDR1 is LGHNA, CDR2 YSLEER. Trimming left V 0 bases short and J 4 bases short, with 12 bases between. CDR3 coding DNA: TGCGCCAGCAGCCAAGATCTCCAGAGAGGCTATGGCTACACCTTC. Protein product: CASSQDLQRGYGYTF.

The V gene is TRBV2, the J gene TRBJ2-7; no definite D call. The CDR3 sequence is 11 residues long. Trimming removed 6 bases at V and 5 bases at J, with 8 bases between. The germline gives CDR1 SNHLY, CDR2 FYNNEI. DNA for the CDR3: TGTGCCAGCAGCTTCACACACGAGCAGTACTTC. This encodes CASSFTHEQYF.

This clone was counted once. CDR3 region: CSAAGEKLFF. In DNA, the CDR3 is TGCAGCGCCGCGGGCGAAAAACTGTTTTTT. The V and J genes are TRBV29-1 and TRBJ1-4; D uncertain. The germline V gene encodes CDR1 SQVTM and CDR2 ANQGSEA. The CDR3 has 10 amino acids. The germline V and J ends were trimmed by 7 bases and 8 bases, with 8 bases remaining between them.

This chain uses TRBV5-1 with TRBJ2-4; 12 positions agree with TRBD2. The V segment lost 4 bases and the J segment 8 bases; nucleotides outside the gene matches: 7. Germline values: CDR1 SGHRS, CDR2 YFSETQ. The CDR3 consists of 15 residues. CDR3 sequence: CASSLRTSGDDIQYF. CDR3 bases: TGCGCCAGCAGCCTCAGGACTAGCGGGGATGACATTCAGTACTTC.

This chain uses TRBV7-7 with TRBJ2-1, with 8 bases matching TRBD2. The CDR3 length is 12 residues. Germline V gives CDR1 SSHAT, CDR2 FNYEAQ (reference sequence). CDR3 sequence: CASGGTHNEQFF. CDR3 in DNA: TGTGCTTCGGGGGGGACGCACAATGAGCAGTTCTTC.

The V call is TRBV2, the J call TRBJ1-4; D remains ambiguous. This CDR3 contains 13 residues. CDR1 is SNHLY and CDR2 is FYNNEI in the germline V gene. Trimming left V 2 bases short and J 5 bases short, with 6 bases between. Here the CDR3 DNA reads TGTGCCAGCAGTGAAAGAAGGAATGAAAAACTGTTTTTT. Its protein is CASSERRNEKLFF.

V gene TRBV20-1 combines with J gene TRBJ2-3; D gene unclear. V lost 3 bases and J 2 bases, leaving 6 bases between the germline ends. The V gene's germline CDR1 is DFQATT and CDR2 SNEGSKA (reference sequence). The CDR3 is 12 residues long. The CDR3 sequence: CSASGDTDTQYF. For the CDR3, the DNA is TGCAGTGCTAGTGGGGACACAGATACGCAGTATTTT.

The genes are TRBV6-5 and TRBJ2-2; D tentatively fits TRBD1 or TRBD2 (5 bases each). Looked up from germline, CDR1 is MNHEY and CDR2 is SVGAGI. The CDR3 extends over 12 amino acids. Trimming cost V 4 bases and J 5 bases, with 5 bases left between them. This CDR3 is CASSWGTGELFF. CDR3 in DNA: TGTGCCAGCAGTTGGGGGACCGGGGAGCTGTTTTTT.